These 19 T cell receptor beta chains share one sample of origin, sequenced in a study of T cell responses to AZD1222 COVID-19 vaccine. Only in-frame clones appear in the TCRdb table, and some are missing; sequencing was by immunoSEQ multiplex PCR. The sample lists more than 100,000 clones; about 90% were seen once. This specimen was peripheral blood, taken on day 0 of AZD1222 vaccination. All receptors derive from an adult in good health.

A single count supports this clone. J is TRBJ1-1 and V is TRBV2, with unresolved D. Looked up from germline, CDR1 is SNHLY and CDR2 is FYNNEI. The CDR3 runs to 12 residues. The V and J ends lost 4 bases and 5 bases respectively, with 8 bases between them. The DNA of the CDR3 is TGTGCCAGCAGTGCAGTGGGGACTGAAGCTTTCTTT. As protein: CASSAVGTEAFF.

The V gene is TRBV5-1, the J gene TRBJ1-6; 7 bases fit TRBD1. In germline, CDR1 is SGHRS, CDR2 YFSETQ. V shed 4 bases and J 10 bases; nucleotides not matched to a gene: 5. This CDR3 is 13 amino acids long. For the CDR3, the DNA is TGCGCCAGCAGCGCAGGGGGATTGTCACCCCTCCACTTT. It codes for CASSAGGLSPLHF.

This chain connects TRBV19 to TRBJ1-5; 10 bases line up with TRBD1. This CDR3 spans 15 amino acids. V dropped 6 bases and J dropped 6; count of bases not matched to a gene: 8. Per germline, CDR1 LNHDA and CDR2 SQIVND (reference sequence). The CDR3 loop reads CASRNDRGQGQPQHF. CDR3 DNA: TGTGCCAGTAGGAACGACAGGGGGCAGGGTCAGCCCCAGCATTTT.

The V and J genes are TRBV24-1 and TRBJ1-3, with D tentatively TRBD1 (6 bases). The CDR3 is made up of 14 amino acids. Per the germline V gene, CDR1 is KGHDR and CDR2 is SFDVKD. With 5 bases removed from V and 2 bases from J, the gap between germline ends came to 9 bases. The CDR3 region has the DNA TGTGCCACCAGTGCGGGGGGCCCTGGAAACACCATATATTTT. Translated, it gives CATSAGGPGNTIYF.

The rearrangement links TRBV5-4 to TRBJ2-1; 14 positions agree with TRBD2. The V gene end was trimmed by 4 bases and the J gene end by 4 bases; junction bases not matched to a gene: 10. CDR1 and CDR2 from the germline V gene are SGHNT and YYREEE (reference sequence). This CDR3 is built from 18 residues. Here the CDR3 reads CASSLPHRLAGGYNEQFF. DNA of the CDR3: TGTGCCAGCAGCCTTCCTCACAGACTAGCGGGAGGGTACAATGAGCAGTTCTTC.

A note on this clone: The same CDR3 arises from other DNA sequences in this sample as well. The genes are TRBV18 and TRBJ1-1; no definite D call. Germline V gene lookup returns CDR1 KGHSH and CDR2 LQKENI. Deletions cut 2 bases from V and 1 base from J, with 5 bases between. The CDR3 has 13 amino acids. CDR3 DNA: TGTGCCAGCTCACCATTAGGGAACACTGAAGCTTTCTTT. Translation: CASSPLGNTEAFF.

This clone came up once. The chain uses TRBV25-1 and TRBJ1-3; D is uncertain. V was shortened by 8 bases and J by 4 bases, with 18 bases between the two germline ends. Germline CDR1 reads MGHDK; CDR2 reads SYGVNS. The CDR3 is 15 amino acids. The CDR3 reads CASLAGWESGNTIYF. CDR3 in DNA: TGTGCCAGCCTCGCGGGTTGGGAATCAGGAAACACCATATATTTT.

V gene TRBV7-2 combines with J gene TRBJ2-7; D is perhaps TRBD1 (6 bases). The V and J ends lost 0 bases and 5 bases respectively, with 14 bases between them. The CDR3 has 15 residues. Germline CDR1 is SGHTA and CDR2 is FQGNSA. The chain's CDR3 is CASSLARGHRDEQYF. The DNA for the CDR3 is TGTGCCAGCAGCTTAGCCCGGGGTCACAGGGACGAGCAGTACTTC.

The gene calls are TRBV5-4 and TRBJ1-3; D is unresolved. This CDR3 is built from 14 residues. Germline V gene sequence: CDR1 SGHNT, CDR2 YYREEE (reference sequence). Trimming took 4 bases from V and 0 from J, leaving 8 bases between them. CDR3 sequence reads: CASSPGPSGNTIYF. The CDR3 region has the DNA TGTGCCAGCAGCCCCGGCCCCTCTGGAAACACCATATATTTT.

The chain recombines TRBV30 with TRBJ1-6; D is undetermined. V lost 0 bases to trimming and J lost 1 base, with 13 bases between them. The CDR3 runs 17 residues. Germline assignment: CDR1 GTSNPN and CDR2 SVGIG (reference sequence). The CDR3 loop reads CAWSVHGYGSYNSPLHF. The CDR3, as DNA: TGTGCCTGGAGTGTACATGGGTACGGATCCTATAATTCACCCCTCCACTTT.

The rearrangement joins TRBV18 to TRBJ2-1; TRBD2 matches 7 bases. Germline assignment: CDR1 KGHSH and CDR2 LQKENI. This CDR3 has 15 residues. The junction had 11 bases not matched to a gene; V was cut back by 3 bases and J by 9 bases. This chain's CDR3 is CASSPLAASRGEQFF. The CDR3 region has the DNA TGTGCCAGCTCACCCCTAGCGGCTAGCCGGGGTGAGCAGTTCTTC. Looking up the rest from reference TRBV18 and TRBJ2-1 gives the full variable domain: NAGVMQNPRHLVRRRGQEARLRCSPMKGHSHVYWYRQLPEEGLKFMVYLQKENIIDESGMPKERFSAEFPKEGPSILRIQQVVRGDSAAYFCASSPLAASRGEQFFGPGTRLTVL.

This clone was recorded once. V usage is TRBV7-9 and J usage is TRBJ2-3; 7 bases fit TRBD2. Germline CDR1 reads SEHNR; CDR2 reads FQNEAQ (reference sequence). Trimming took 3 bases from V and 6 from J; bases not matched to a gene: 12. This CDR3 contains 16 residues. The CDR3, as DNA: TGTGCCAGCAGCTTTCCGGGACGGCGGGGGTCGGATACGCAGTATTTT. This sequence encodes CASSFPGRRGSDTQYF.

The chain uses TRBV5-1 and TRBJ2-3, with D uncertain. The ends were cut back, 6 bases at V and 0 bases at J, with 8 bases in the middle. Germline CDR1 reads SGHRS; CDR2 reads YFSETQ. The CDR3 sequence is 13 residues long. CDR3 amino acids: CASMSVSTDTQYF. In DNA form, the CDR3 reads TGCGCCAGCATGTCGGTTAGCACAGATACGCAGTATTTT.

DNA of the CDR3: TGCGCCAGCAGCTTGGAGTCCGGGCAGATCTATGGCTACACCTTC. It is translated as CASSLESGQIYGYTF. The rearrangement links TRBV5-1 to TRBJ1-2; no definite D call. The CDR3 consists of 15 residues. Germline lookup yields CDR1 SGHRS and CDR2 YFSETQ. The ends were cut back, 0 bases at V and 4 bases at J, with 13 bases in the middle.

V usage is TRBV5-4 and J usage is TRBJ1-1; D gene ambiguous. V was clipped by 3 bases and J by 0 bases, with 6 bases between them. The length of the CDR3 is 13 residues. Germline V gives CDR1 SGHNT, CDR2 YYREEE (reference sequence). The CDR3 loop reads CASSSDMNTEAFF. The CDR3 nucleotides read TGTGCCAGCAGCTCCGACATGAACACTGAAGCTTTCTTT.

This clone was recorded once. This chain uses TRBV7-3 with TRBJ2-3; 9 nucleotides line up with TRBD1. CDR3 size: 14 residues. Per the germline V gene, CDR1 is SGHTA and CDR2 is FQGTGA. The V and J ends lost 6 bases and 6 bases, in that order; junction bases with no gene match: 7. The CDR3 sequence: CASRGDRAGDTQYF. The CDR3 DNA sequence: TGTGCCAGCAGAGGGGACAGGGCTGGGGATACGCAGTATTTT. The full variable domain, rest sourced from reference TRBV7-3 and TRBJ2-3, is GAGVSQTPSNKVTEKGKYVELRCDPISGHTALYWYRQSLGQGPEFLIYFQGTGAADDSGLPNDRFFAVRPEGSVSTLKIQRTERGDSAVYLCASRGDRAGDTQYFGPGTRLTVL.

This clone has a single count. The CDR3 nucleotides are TGTGCCAGCAGTTACAGGGACCACTATGGCTACACCTTC. It encodes CASSYRDHYGYTF. This chain links TRBV6-6 with TRBJ1-2, with D possibly being TRBD1 (5 bases). The CDR3 contains 13 residues. The germline gives CDR1 MNHNY, CDR2 SVGAGI (reference sequence). Trimming pared 2 bases from V and 3 bases from J, leaving 7 bases between.

This chain links TRBV4-2 with TRBJ1-5; 10 positions agree with TRBD1. Trimming cost V 2 bases and J 6 bases; bases outside gene matches: 7. The CDR3 contains 16 residues. The germline V gene has CDR1 LGHNA and CDR2 YNFKEQ. The CDR3: CASSQTGTGDGQPQHF. CDR3 nucleotide sequence: TGTGCCAGCAGCCAAACCGGGACAGGGGATGGTCAGCCCCAGCATTTT.

The sample holds a few counts of this clone. This chain's CDR3 is CASSFETQYF. The CDR3 DNA reads as TGTGCCAGCAGTTTTGAGACCCAGTACTTC. This chain joins TRBV28 and TRBJ2-5; no firm D call. The CDR3 loop spans 10 amino acids. Germline CDR1 is MDHEN and CDR2 is SYDVKM. Trimming cost V 3 bases and J 5 bases, with 1 base left between them. The full variable domain, with the rest looked up from reference TRBV28 and TRBJ2-5, is DVKVTQSSRYLVKRTGEKVFLECVQDMDHENMFWYRQDPGLGLRLIYFSYDVKMKEKGDIPEGYSVSREKKERFSLILESASTNQTSMYLCASSFETQYFGPGTRLLVL.